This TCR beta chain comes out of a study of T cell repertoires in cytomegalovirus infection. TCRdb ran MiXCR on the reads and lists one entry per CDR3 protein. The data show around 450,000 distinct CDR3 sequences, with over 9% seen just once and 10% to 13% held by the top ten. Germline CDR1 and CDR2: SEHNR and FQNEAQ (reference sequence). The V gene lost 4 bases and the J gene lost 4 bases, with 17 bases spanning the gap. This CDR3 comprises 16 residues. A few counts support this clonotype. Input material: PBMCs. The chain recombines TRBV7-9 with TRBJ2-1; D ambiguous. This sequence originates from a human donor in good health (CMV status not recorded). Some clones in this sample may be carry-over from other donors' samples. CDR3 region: CASSSTVERPYNEQFF. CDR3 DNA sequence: TGTGCCAGCAGCTCCACCGTAGAGCGACCATACAATGAGCAGTTCTTC.